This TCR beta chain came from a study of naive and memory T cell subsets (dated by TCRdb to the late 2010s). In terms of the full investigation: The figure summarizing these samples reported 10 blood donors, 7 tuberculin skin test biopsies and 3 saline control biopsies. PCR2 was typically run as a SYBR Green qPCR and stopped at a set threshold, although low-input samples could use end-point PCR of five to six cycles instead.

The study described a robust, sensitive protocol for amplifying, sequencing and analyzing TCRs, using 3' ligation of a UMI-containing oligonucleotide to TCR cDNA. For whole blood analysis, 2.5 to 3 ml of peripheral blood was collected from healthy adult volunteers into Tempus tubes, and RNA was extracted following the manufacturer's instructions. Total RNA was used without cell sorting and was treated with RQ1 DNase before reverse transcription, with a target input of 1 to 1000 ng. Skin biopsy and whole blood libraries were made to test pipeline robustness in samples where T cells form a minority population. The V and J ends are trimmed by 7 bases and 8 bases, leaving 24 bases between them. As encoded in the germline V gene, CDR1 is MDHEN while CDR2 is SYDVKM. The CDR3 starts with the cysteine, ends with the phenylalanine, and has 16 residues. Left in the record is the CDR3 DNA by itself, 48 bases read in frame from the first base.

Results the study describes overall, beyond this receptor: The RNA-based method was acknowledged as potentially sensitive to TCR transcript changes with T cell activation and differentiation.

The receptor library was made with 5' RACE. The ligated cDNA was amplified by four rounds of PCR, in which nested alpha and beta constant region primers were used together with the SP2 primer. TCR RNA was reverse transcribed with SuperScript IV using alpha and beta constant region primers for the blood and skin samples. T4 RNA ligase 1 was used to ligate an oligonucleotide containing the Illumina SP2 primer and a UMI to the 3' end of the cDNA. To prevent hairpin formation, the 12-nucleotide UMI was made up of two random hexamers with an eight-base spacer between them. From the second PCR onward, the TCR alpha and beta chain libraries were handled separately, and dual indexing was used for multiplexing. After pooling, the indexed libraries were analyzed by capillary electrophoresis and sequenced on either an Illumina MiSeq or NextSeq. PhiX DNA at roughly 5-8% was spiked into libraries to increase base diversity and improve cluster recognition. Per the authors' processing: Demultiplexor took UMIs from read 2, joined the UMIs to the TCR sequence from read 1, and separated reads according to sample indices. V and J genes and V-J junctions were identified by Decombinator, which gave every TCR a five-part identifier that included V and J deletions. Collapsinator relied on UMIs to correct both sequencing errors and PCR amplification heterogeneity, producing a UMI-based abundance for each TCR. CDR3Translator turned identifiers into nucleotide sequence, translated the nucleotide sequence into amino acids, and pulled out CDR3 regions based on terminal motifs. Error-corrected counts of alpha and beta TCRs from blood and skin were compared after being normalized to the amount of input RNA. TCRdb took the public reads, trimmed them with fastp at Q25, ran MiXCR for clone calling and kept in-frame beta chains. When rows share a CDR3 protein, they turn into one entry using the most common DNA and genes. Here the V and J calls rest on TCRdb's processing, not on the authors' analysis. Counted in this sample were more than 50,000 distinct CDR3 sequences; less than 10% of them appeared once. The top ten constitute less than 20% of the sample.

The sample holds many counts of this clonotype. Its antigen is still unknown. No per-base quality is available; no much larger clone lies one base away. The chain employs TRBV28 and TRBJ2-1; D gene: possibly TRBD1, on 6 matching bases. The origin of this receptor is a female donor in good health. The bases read TGTGCCAGCAACCCGGACAGTTCTCACTTTGTCGATGAGCAGTTCTTC. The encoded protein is CASNPDSSHFVDEQFF.